Listed below are T cell receptor beta chains from one sample, sequenced in a study of beta chain features in type 1 diabetes. Clones were read by immunoSEQ multiplex PCR, and TCRdb kept only the in-frame ones, dropping some. The data contain about 250,000 clones, about 11% of them singletons. Sequences were obtained from naive CD4+ T cells from blood. Receptor source: a man under 40 with type 1 diabetes. The CDR3 runs from the conserved cysteine through the conserved F or W. D genes are given only for firm matches. Clone size is not always given. Where it is, it says once, few, many or a class for expanded clones.

size	V	J	D	DNA	CDR3
few	TRBV18	TRBJ1-2	-	TGTGCCAGCTCACCACTACCAGGGGACTATGGCTACACCTTC	CASSPLPGDYGYTF
-	TRBV19	TRBJ2-2	TRBD1	TGTGCCAGTTTAGTGACAGGGACGAACACCGGGGAGCTGTTTTTT	CASLVTGTNTGELFF
-	TRBV9	TRBJ1-3	-	TGTGCCAGCAGCGTTAATTTACAGTCGGTCTCTGGAAACACCATATATTTT	CASSVNLQSVSGNTIYF
few	TRBV18	TRBJ1-1	TRBD1	TGTGCCAGCTCCCCGGAGACAGGGACGACTGAAGCTTTCTTT	CASSPETGTTEAFF
-	TRBV11-2	TRBJ2-7	-	TGTGCCAGCAGCTTAGTAAGGGGGGGCTACGAGCAGTACTTC	CASSLVRGGYEQYF
few	TRBV28	TRBJ2-3	-	TGTGCCAGCACCGGGACATTCGGAGATACGCAGTATTTT	CASTGTFGDTQYF
-	TRBV7-9	TRBJ1-1	-	TGTGCCAGCAGCCCAGAAGCTTTCTTT	CASSPEAFF
few	TRBV28	TRBJ1-5	-	TGTGCCAGCAGTTTGTGGCGGTATAGCAATCAGCCCCAGCATTTT	CASSLWRYSNQPQHF
-	TRBV4-1	TRBJ1-5	-	TGCGCCAGCAGCCAACATCCTATTAGGGAGGGCAATCAGCCCCAGCATTTT	CASSQHPIREGNQPQHF
-	TRBV5-1	TRBJ2-3	TRBD1	TGCGCCAGCCATGATACCGAGGGGGCGAATACGCAGTATTTT	CASHDTEGANTQYF
few	TRBV28	TRBJ2-5	TRBD2	TGTGCCAGCAGTTTTATGACAGCGGGGCGAGAGACCCAGTACTTC	CASSFMTAGRETQYF
-	TRBV15	TRBJ1-5	TRBD1	TGTGCCACCAGCCTCCGGACAGGAGGGTATCAGCCCCAGCATTTT	CATSLRTGGYQPQHF
few	TRBV7-9	TRBJ2-5	TRBD1	TGTGCCAGCAGCCAGGGGGCCTCAGAGACCCAGTACTTC	CASSQGASETQYF
few	TRBV2	TRBJ2-5	-	TGTGCCAGCAGGGGGCAGCCCCAAGAGGCCCAGTACTTC	CASRGQPQEAQYF
few	TRBV7-9	TRBJ2-3	-	TGTGCCAGCAGCCCAGGCCTGGGGCGAGGCACAGATACGCAGTATTTT	CASSPGLGRGTDTQYF
-	TRBV4-2	TRBJ2-5	TRBD2	TGTGCCAGCAGTTCAGTCCCGGGACTAGCGGGGGTGGAGACCCAGTACTTC	CASSSVPGLAGVETQYF
-	TRBV6-5	TRBJ2-7	TRBD2	TGTGCCAGCAGTTACGACGGGACTAGCTCCTACGAGCAGTACTTC	CASSYDGTSSYEQYF
-	TRBV18	TRBJ2-7	-	TGTGCCAGCTCACCACCGAGCTCCTACGAGCAGTACTTC	CASSPPSSYEQYF
-	TRBV27	TRBJ2-3	TRBD1	TGTGCCAGCAGTTTATCGGGGACAGGGTTTACGCAGTATTTT	CASSLSGTGFTQYF
few	TRBV29-1	TRBJ1-2	-	TGCAGCGTTGAGGCATCCCCCGGGGGTTATGGCTACACCTTC	CSVEASPGGYGYTF
few	TRBV7-9	TRBJ2-5	-	TGTGCCAGCAGCGCAACATCCCCCGGGGCCCAGTACTTC	CASSATSPGAQYF
-	TRBV5-4	TRBJ2-3	-	TGTGCCAGCAGCTTCAGCGGGTCCTCGGGCGATACGCAGTATTTT	CASSFSGSSGDTQYF
-	TRBV5-1	TRBJ2-7	TRBD2	TGCGCCAGCAGCCCGCCTGCTAGCGGGGGGTACGAGCAGTACTTC	CASSPPASGGYEQYF
few	TRBV27	TRBJ2-5	-	TGTGCCAGCAGTAAGAGGAGAGGGGAGACCCAGTACTTC	CASSKRRGETQYF
few	TRBV5-6	TRBJ1-4	-	TGTGCCAGCAGCTTCGGTAGGGCAGCCCGGGGTGAAAAACTGTTTTTT	CASSFGRAARGEKLFF
few	TRBV19	TRBJ2-7	-	TGTGCCAGTAGTGCGCCAAGGTCAGGGGACGAGCAGTACTTC	CASSAPRSGDEQYF